This T cell receptor (beta chain) came from a study of response to subunit inactivated influenza vaccine. From the RT-PCR reads, TCRdb called clonotypes with MiXCR, one entry per CDR3 protein. In the table there are roughly 630,000 distinct CDR3 sequences, around 15% of which are singletons. Overall study findings and caveats: The authors offered the suggestion that each seasonal influenza vaccination recruits few new T cells.

In this sample, this clonotype turned up a few times. Its antigen is not identified. Germline V CDR1 and CDR2: MDHEN, SYDVKM. V dropped 5 bases and J dropped 4; count of bases not matched to a gene: 5. The CDR3 spans 14 residues. The sequence derives from a man aged 50 to 59 who received an inactivated influenza vaccine. This sequence joins TRBV28 and TRBJ2-7; 10 bases are a match to TRBD2. The sequenced sample was PBMCs from blood, obtained less than 15 days before vaccination. CDR3 sequence: CASSNTGLAYEQYF. CDR3 DNA: TGTGCCAGCAGTAACACGGGACTAGCGTACGAGCAGTACTTC.